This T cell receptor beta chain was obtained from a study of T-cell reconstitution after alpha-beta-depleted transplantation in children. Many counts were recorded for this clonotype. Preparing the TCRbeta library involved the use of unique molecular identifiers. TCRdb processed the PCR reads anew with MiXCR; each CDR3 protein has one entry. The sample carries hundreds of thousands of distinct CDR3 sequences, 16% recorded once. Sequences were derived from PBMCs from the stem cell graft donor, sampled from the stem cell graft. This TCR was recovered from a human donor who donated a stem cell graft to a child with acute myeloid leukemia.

CDR3 DNA: TGCGCCAGCAGCTTTGACGGGCAAGGTGGCTACACCTTC. Translating gives CASSFDGQGGYTF. The rearrangement joins TRBV5-1 to TRBJ1-2; D unclear. The CDR3 sequence is 13 residues long. V was clipped by 2 bases and J by 7 bases, with 12 bases between them. CDR1 and CDR2 (germline): SGHRS, YFSETQ.